This entry lists 5 T cell receptor beta chains sequenced from one sample in a study of T cell responses to AZD1222 COVID-19 vaccine. The table came from immunoSEQ multiplex PCR; TCRdb's copy has only in-frame clones and leaves some out. The data show around 110,000 clones, 92% seen once. This sample comprised peripheral blood, obtained on day 0 of AZD1222 vaccination. These receptor sequences come from an adult in good health.

The genes are TRBV5-1 and TRBJ2-1, with D hard to call. This CDR3 is built from 15 residues. Per the germline V gene, CDR1 is SGHRS and CDR2 is YFSETQ. With 0 bases removed from V and 5 bases from J, the gap between germline ends came to 12 bases. Here the CDR3 DNA reads TGCGCCAGCAGCTTGGGTGTTAATCGCCACAATGAGCAGTTCTTC. Its translation is CASSLGVNRHNEQFF.

The chain is built from TRBV19 and TRBJ1-2, with D unresolved. The germline V gene encodes CDR1 LNHDA and CDR2 SQIVND (reference sequence). The V gene lost 11 bases and the J gene lost 4 bases, with 23 bases spanning the gap. This CDR3 has 15 amino acids. The CDR3 reads CALLEWRGRTYGYTF. CDR3 bases: TGTGCCCTTCTCGAGTGGCGGGGTCGAACCTATGGCTACACCTTC.

The chain couples TRBV1 to TRBJ2-7; the table's D call TRBD1 went unverified against the DNA. TRBV1 has pseudogene status. The CDR3 has 15 amino acids. Here the CDR3 DNA reads TGCACCAGCAGCCAAGATTCAGGAAAGGACTACGAGCAGTACGTC. Its protein is CTSSQDSGKDYEQYV.

This clone was seen a handful of times. In DNA form, the CDR3 reads TGTGCCAGCAGAAGTACCGGGGGCGGACAGGGGTGGAATTCACCCCTCCACTTT. It translates to CASRSTGGGQGWNSPLHF. The rearrangement links TRBV7-9 to TRBJ1-6, with 9 bases that match TRBD1. The CDR3 length is 18 residues. In germline, CDR1 is SEHNR, CDR2 FQNEAQ (reference sequence). Unmatched junction bases numbered 16, after V lost 6 bases and J lost 7 bases.

The chain employs TRBV6-1 and TRBJ2-5, with 14 bases that match TRBD2. V shed 4 bases and J 7 bases; nucleotides not matched to a gene: 11. The CDR3 sequence is 17 residues long. The germline CDR1 and CDR2 sequences are MNHNS and SASEGT. The CDR3 loop is CASSGPGLAGATGTQYF. For the CDR3, the DNA is TGTGCCAGCAGTGGACCGGGACTAGCGGGAGCCACTGGGACCCAGTACTTC.